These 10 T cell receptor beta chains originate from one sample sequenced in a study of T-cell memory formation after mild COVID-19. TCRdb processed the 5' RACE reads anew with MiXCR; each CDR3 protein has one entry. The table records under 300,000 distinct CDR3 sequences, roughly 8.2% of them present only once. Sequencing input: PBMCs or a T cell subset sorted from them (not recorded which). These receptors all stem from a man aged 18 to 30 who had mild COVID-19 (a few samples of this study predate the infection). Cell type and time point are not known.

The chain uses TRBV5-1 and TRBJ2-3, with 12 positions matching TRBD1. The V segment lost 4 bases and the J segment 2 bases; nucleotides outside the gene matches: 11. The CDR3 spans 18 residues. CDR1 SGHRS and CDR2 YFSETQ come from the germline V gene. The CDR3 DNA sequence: TGCGCCAGCAGCCCGGGACAGGGGGCCCTACTACTCACAGATACGCAGTATTTT. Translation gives CASSPGQGALLLTDTQYF.

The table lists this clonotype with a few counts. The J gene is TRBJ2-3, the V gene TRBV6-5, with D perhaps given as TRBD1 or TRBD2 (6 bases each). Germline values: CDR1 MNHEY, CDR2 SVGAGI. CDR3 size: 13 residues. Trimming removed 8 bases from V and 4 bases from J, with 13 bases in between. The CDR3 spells CASRLGGSDTQYF. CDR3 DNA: TGTGCCAGCCGTTTGGGGGGCTCAGATACGCAGTATTTT.

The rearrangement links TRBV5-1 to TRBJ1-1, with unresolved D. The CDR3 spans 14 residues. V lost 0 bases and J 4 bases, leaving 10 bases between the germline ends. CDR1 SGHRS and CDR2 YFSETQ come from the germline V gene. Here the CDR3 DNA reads TGCGCCAGCAGCTTGGTAGGGAGTGGCACTGAAGCTTTCTTT. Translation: CASSLVGSGTEAFF.

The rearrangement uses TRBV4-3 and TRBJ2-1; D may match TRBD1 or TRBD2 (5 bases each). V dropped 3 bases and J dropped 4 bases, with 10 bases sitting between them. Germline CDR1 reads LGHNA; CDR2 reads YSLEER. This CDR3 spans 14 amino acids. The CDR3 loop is CASSQRGRYNEQFF. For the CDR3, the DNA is TGCGCCAGCAGCCAGAGGGGCCGATACAATGAGCAGTTCTTC.

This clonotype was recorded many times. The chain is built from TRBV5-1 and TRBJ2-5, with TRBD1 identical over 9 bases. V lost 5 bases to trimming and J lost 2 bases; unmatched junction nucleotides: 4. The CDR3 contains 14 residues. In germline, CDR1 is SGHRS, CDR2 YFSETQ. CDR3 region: CASRLQGAQETQYF. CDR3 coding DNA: TGCGCCAGCAGATTACAGGGGGCTCAAGAGACCCAGTACTTC.

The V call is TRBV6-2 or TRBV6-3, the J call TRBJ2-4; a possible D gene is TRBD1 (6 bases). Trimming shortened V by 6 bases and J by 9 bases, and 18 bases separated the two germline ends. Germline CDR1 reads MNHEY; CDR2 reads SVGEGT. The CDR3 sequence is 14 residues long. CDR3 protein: CASRPPTGLGIQYF. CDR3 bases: TGTGCCAGCAGGCCCCCCACAGGGTTAGGCATTCAGTACTTC.

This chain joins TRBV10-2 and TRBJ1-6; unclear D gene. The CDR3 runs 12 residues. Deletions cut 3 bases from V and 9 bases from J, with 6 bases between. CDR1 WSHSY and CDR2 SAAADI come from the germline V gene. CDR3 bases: TGCGCCAGCAGTGATCTGGGTTCACCCCTCCACTTT. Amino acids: CASSDLGSPLHF.

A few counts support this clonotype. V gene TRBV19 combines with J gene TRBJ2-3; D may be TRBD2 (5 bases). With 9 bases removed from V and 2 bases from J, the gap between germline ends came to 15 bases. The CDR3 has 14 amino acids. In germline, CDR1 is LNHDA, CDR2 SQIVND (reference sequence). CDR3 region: CASCPSFSTDTQYF. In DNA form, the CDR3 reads TGTGCCAGCTGCCCTAGCTTCTCCACAGATACGCAGTATTTT.

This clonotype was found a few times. CDR3 sequence reads: CASTSSTLGNEQFF. The CDR3 region has the DNA TGTGCCAGCACCTCCAGCACACTGGGCAATGAGCAGTTCTTC. The gene calls are TRBV6-5 and TRBJ2-1; D gene unclear. V was cut by 7 bases and J by 6 bases, with 16 bases left in between. Germline assignment: CDR1 MNHEY and CDR2 SVGAGI. This CDR3 is 14 amino acids long.

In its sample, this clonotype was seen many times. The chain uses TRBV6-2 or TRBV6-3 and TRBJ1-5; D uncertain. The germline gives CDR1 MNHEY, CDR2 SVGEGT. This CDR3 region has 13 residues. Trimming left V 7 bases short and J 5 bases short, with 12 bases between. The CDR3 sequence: CASTPWVDQPQHF. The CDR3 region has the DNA TGTGCCAGCACCCCCTGGGTAGATCAGCCCCAGCATTTT.